The source of this T cell receptor beta chain is a study of CD4 and CD8 cells across lung adenocarcinoma regions. The ends lost 7 bases at V and 3 bases at J; junction bases unmatched: 3. The CDR3 sequence is 13 residues long. The patients had localized lung adenocarcinoma, a non-small cell subtype. TCRdb analysed the PCR reads with MiXCR anew, one entry per CDR3 protein. The sample lists approximately 10,000 distinct CDR3 sequences, approximately 63% seen once, with about 88% in the top ten. Sequenced sample: CD8+ T cells from the margin of a lung tumor. This TCR derives from a male donor with lung adenocarcinoma. The CD4 and CD8 labels of this study may be unreliable. The J gene is TRBJ2-1, the V gene TRBV12-3 or TRBV12-4, with 7 positions matching TRBD2. The CDR3 loop reads CASTPSGYNEQFF. CDR3 bases: TGTGCCAGCACCCCTAGCGGCTACAATGAGCAGTTCTTC.